Described below is a single T cell receptor beta chain sequence and its context. Antigen: not known. This CDR3 is 18 amino acids long. CDR1 and CDR2 from the germline V gene are GTSNPN and SVGIG (reference sequence). Trimming removed 3 bases from V and 0 bases from J, with 20 bases in between. The sample is drawn from a study of T cell responses to AZD1222 COVID-19 vaccine. Study observations and caveats: The study reported that nearly half of spike-specific TCRs target unmutated variant regions. Only a handful of AZD1222 recipients, roughly 6 in all, had baseline seropositivity.

The table came from immunoSEQ multiplex PCR; TCRdb's copy has only in-frame clones and leaves some out. The sample comprises 85,000 to 100,000 clones, 80% to 90% of which are singletons, and 6.3% rests with the top ten. The V gene is TRBV30, the J gene TRBJ2-2; tentatively, D is TRBD1 (6 bases). The sequence was obtained from an adult in good health. Sequencing was performed on peripheral blood, taken on day 0 of AZD1222 vaccination. The CDR3 sequence: CAWSSTTGIYANTGELFF. In DNA form, the CDR3 reads TGTGCCTGGAGCTCAACCACAGGGATCTACGCGAACACCGGGGAGCTGTTTTTT.